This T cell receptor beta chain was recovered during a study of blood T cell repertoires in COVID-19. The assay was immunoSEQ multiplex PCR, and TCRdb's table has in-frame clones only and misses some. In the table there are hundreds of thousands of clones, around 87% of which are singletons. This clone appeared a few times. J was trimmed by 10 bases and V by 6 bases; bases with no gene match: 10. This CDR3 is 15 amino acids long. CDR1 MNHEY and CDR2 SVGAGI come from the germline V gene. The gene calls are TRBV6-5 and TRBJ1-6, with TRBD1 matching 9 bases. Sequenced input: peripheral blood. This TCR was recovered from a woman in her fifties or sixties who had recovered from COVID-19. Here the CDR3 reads CASSLSDRGASPLHF. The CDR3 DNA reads TGTGCCAGCAGCCTCTCGGACAGGGGAGCATCACCCCTCCACTTT.